This TCR beta chain was recovered during a study of cytomegalovirus exposure and HLA in healthy donors. Study-level points and caveats: A later analysis found most CMV-associated TCR beta chains apparently HLA-restricted. Sequencing depth across donors, presence/absence analyses assumed, was roughly uniform.

It was with 60 Vbeta and 13 Jbeta primers that the PCR ran. The authors' processing: About 11 million of some 80 million unique TCR beta chains were shared, per a later count. TCRdb's copy holds only in-frame clones and misses some; the assay was immunoSEQ multiplex PCR. D and trimming were read from the DNA, whereas the V and J calls and clone size are those reported in that table. Of around 130,000 clones in the sample, 83% were seen once. V lost 5 bases and J 0 bases, leaving 10 bases between the germline ends. Germline-derived CDR1 and CDR2 are MNHEY and SMNVEV (reference sequence). CDR3 length: 14 amino acids. Regarding donors, all were healthy bone marrow donors. About this clone: Its antigen is unknown.

The source of this sequence is a girl aged 2-15 years in good health and CMV-seronegative. Source material: PBMCs. The V and J genes are TRBV27 and TRBJ1-2; weak D call: TRBD1 (6 bases). CDR3 residues: CASSRQETNYGYTF. The CDR3 DNA follows: TGTGCCAGCAGTCGACAGGAGACTAACTATGGCTACACCTTC.